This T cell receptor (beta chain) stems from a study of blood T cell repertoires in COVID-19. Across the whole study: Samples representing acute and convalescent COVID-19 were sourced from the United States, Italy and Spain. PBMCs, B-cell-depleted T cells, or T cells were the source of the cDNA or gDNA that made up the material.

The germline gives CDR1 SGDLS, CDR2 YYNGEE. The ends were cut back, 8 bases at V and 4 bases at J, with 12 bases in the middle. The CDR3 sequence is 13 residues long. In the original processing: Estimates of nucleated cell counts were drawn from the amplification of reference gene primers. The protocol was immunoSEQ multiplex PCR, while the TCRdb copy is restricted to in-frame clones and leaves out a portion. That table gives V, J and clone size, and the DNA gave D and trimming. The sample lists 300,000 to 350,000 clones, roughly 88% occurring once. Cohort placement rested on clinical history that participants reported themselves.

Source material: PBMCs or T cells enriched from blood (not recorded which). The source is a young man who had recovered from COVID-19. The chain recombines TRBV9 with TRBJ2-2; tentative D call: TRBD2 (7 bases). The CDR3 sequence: CASERGGTGELFF. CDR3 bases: TGTGCCAGTGAGAGGGGGGGCACCGGGGAGCTGTTTTTT.